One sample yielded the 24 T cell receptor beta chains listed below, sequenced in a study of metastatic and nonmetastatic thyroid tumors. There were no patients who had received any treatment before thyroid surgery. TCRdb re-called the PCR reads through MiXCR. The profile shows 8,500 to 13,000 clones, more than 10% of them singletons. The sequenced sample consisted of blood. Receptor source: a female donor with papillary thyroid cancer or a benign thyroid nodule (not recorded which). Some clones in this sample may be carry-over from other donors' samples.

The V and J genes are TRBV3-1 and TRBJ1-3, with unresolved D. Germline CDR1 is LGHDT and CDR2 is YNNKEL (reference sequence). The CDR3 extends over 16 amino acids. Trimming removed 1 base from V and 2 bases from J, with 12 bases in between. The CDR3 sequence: CASSQVPVPPGNTIYF. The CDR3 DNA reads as TGTGCCAGCAGCCAAGTCCCCGTCCCCCCTGGAAACACCATATATTTT.

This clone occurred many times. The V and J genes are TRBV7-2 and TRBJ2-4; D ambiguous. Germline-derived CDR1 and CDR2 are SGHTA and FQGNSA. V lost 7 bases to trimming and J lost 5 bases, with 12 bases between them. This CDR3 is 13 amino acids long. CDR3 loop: CASTFPGQNIQYF. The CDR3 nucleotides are TGTGCCAGCACCTTCCCGGGCCAAAACATTCAGTACTTC.

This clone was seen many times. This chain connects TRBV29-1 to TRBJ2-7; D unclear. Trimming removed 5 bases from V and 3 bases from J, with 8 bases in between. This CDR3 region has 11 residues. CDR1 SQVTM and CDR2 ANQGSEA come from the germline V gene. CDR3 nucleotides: TGCAGCGTTATATATGACTACGAGCAGTACTTC. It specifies CSVIYDYEQYF.

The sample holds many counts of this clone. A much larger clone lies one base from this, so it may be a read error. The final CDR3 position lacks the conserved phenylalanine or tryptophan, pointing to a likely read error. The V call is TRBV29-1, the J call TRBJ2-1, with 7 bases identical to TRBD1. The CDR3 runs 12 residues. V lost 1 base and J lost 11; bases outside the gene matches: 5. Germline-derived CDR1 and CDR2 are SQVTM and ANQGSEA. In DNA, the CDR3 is TGCAGCGTTGAAGGGGACAGTAGTAAGCAGTTCCTC. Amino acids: CSVEGDSSKQFL.

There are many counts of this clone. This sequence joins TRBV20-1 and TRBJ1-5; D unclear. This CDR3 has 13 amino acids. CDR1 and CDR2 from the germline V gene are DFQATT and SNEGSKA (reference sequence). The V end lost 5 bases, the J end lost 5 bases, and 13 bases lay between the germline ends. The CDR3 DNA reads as TGCAGTGCTGCCAGGAGACGTTATCAGCCCCAGCATTTT. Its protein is CSAARRRYQPQHF.

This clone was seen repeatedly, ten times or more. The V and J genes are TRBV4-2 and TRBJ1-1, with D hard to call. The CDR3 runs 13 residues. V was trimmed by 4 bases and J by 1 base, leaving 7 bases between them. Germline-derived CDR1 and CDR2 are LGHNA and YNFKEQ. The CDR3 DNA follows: TGTGCCAGCAGCCTAGTAGAGAACACTGAAGCTTTCTTT. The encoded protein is CASSLVENTEAFF.

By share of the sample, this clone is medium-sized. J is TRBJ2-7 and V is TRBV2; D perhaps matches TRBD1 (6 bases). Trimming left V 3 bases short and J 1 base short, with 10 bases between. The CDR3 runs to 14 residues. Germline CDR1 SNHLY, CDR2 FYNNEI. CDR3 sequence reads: CASSERGLSYEQYF. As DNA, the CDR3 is TGTGCCAGCAGTGAGAGGGGGTTATCCTACGAGCAGTACTTC.

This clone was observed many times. CDR3 sequence: CASSQTGSKNIQYF. The CDR3 nucleotides read TGTGCCAGCAGCCAGACAGGTTCCAAAAACATTCAGTACTTC. The chain is built from TRBV3-1 and TRBJ2-4, with D maybe TRBD1 (6 bases). The V and J ends lost 3 bases and 2 bases respectively, with 8 bases between them. There are 14 residues in the CDR3. Germline V gene data show CDR1 as LGHDT and CDR2 as YNNKEL (reference sequence).

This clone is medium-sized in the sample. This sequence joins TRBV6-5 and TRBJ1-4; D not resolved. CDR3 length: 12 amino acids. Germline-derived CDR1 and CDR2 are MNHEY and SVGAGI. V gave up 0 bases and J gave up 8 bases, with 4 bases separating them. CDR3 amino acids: CASSYSGEKLFF. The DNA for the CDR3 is TGTGCCAGCAGTTACTCCGGGGAAAAACTGTTTTTT.

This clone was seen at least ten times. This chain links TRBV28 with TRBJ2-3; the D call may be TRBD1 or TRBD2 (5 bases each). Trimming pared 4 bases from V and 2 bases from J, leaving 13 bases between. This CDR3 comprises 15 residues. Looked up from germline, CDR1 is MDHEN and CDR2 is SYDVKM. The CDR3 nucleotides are TGTGCCAGCAGTTCCCCGAAAGGGACCACAGATACGCAGTATTTT. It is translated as CASSSPKGTTDTQYF.

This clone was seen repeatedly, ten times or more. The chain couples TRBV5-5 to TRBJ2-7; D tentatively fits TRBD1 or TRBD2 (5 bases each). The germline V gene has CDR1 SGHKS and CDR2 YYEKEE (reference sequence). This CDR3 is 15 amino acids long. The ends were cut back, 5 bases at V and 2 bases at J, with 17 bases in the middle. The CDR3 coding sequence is TGTGCCAGCAGACAGACCCGGGACCTCACCTACGAGCAGTACTTC. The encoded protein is CASRQTRDLTYEQYF. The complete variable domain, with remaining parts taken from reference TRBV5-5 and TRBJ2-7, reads DAGVTQSPTHLIKTRGQQVTLRCSPISGHKSVSWYQQVLGQGPQFIFQYYEKEERGRGNFPDRFSARQFPNYSSELNVNALLLGDSALYLCASRQTRDLTYEQYFGPGTRLTVT.

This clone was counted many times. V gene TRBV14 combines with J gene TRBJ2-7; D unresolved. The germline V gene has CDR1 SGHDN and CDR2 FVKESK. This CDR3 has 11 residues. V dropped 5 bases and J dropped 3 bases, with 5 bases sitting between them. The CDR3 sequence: CASSYNYEQYF. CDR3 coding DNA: TGTGCCAGCAGCTATAACTACGAGCAGTACTTC.

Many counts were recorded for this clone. The DNA for the CDR3 is TGTGCCAGTAGTATCCCGGACAGATACACAGATACGCAGTATTTT. Protein: CASSIPDRYTDTQYF. This chain links TRBV19 with TRBJ2-3, with D possibly TRBD1 on 6 matching bases. Germline CDR1 LNHDA, CDR2 SQIVND (reference sequence). This CDR3 is built from 15 residues. V was pared by 3 bases and J by 2 bases, with 12 bases between.

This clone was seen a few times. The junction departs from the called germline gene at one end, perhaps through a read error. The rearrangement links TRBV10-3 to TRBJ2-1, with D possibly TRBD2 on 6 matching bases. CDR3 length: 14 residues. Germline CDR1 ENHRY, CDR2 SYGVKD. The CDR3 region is CVIRRDHSCNEQFF. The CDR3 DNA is TGTGTCATCAGGCGGGACCATTCCTGCAATGAGCAGTTCTTC.

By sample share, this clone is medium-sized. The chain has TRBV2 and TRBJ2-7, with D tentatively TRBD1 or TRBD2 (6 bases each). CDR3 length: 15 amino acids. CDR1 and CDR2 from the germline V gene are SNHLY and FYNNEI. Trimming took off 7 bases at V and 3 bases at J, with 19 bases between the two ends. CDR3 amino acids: CASTGEGVGGYEQYF. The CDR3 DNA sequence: TGTGCCAGCACCGGCGAGGGGGTGGGGGGCTACGAGCAGTACTTC.

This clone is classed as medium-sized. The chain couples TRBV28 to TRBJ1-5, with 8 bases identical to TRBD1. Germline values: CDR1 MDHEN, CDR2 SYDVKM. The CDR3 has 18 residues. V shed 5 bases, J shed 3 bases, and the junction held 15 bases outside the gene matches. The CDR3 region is CASSPSVLSRGPNQPQHF. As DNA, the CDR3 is TGTGCCAGCAGTCCGAGCGTGCTCTCCAGGGGGCCCAATCAGCCCCAGCATTTT.

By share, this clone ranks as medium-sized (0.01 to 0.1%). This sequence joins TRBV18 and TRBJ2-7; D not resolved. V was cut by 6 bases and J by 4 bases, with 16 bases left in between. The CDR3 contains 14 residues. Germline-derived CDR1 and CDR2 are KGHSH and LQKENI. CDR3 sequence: CASSREAPPYEQYF. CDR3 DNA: TGTGCCAGCTCTAGGGAAGCCCCTCCTTACGAGCAGTACTTC. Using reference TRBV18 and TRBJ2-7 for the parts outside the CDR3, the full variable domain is NAGVMQNPRHLVRRRGQEARLRCSPMKGHSHVYWYRQLPEEGLKFMVYLQKENIIDESGMPKERFSAEFPKEGPSILRIQQVVRGDSAAYFCASSREAPPYEQYFGPGTRLTVT.

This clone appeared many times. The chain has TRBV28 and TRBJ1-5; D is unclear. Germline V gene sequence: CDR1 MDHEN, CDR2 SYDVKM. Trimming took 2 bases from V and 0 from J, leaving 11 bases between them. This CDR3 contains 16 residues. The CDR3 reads CASSLEWRFSNQPQHF. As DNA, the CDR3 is TGTGCCAGCAGTTTAGAGTGGAGGTTTAGCAATCAGCCCCAGCATTTT.

The CDR3 region is CAWTPGRAGELFF. The CDR3 DNA sequence: TGTGCCTGGACCCCGGGGCGGGCCGGGGAGCTGTTTTTT. The chain has TRBV30 and TRBJ2-2; D possibly uses TRBD1 or TRBD2 (5 bases each). V lost 4 bases, J lost 6 bases, and 12 bases lay in between. The CDR3 contains 13 residues. Germline V gives CDR1 GTSNPN, CDR2 SVGIG (reference sequence).

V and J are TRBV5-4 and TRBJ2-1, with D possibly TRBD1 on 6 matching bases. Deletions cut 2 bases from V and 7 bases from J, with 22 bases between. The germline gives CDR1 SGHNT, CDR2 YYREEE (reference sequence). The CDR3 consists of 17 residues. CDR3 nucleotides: TGTGCCAGCAGCTTACCCACCGGGACATGGTGCAGGAATGAGCAGTTCTTC. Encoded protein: CASSLPTGTWCRNEQFF.

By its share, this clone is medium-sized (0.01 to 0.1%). The CDR3 sequence: CASSEAGTGYGYTF. The CDR3 DNA reads as TGTGCCAGCAGTGAAGCCGGGACAGGCTATGGCTACACCTTC. The genes are TRBV6-1 and TRBJ1-2, with 8 bases fitting TRBD1. Unmatched junction bases numbered 1, after V lost 0 bases and J lost 4 bases. CDR1 MNHNS and CDR2 SASEGT come from the germline V gene. The CDR3 length is 14 residues.

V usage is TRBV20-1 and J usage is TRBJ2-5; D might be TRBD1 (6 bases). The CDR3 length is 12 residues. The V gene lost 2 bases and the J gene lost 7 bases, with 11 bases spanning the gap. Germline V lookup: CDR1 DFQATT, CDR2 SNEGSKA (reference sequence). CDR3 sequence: CSARNRVVTQYF. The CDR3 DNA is TGCAGTGCTAGAAACAGGGTAGTGACCCAGTACTTC.

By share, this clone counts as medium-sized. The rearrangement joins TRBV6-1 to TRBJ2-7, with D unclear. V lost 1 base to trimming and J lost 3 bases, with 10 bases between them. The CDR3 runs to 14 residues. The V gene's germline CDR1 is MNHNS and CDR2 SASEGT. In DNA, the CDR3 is TGTGCCAGCAGTGAAGGGCGAGGTCTCTACGAGCAGTACTTC. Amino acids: CASSEGRGLYEQYF.

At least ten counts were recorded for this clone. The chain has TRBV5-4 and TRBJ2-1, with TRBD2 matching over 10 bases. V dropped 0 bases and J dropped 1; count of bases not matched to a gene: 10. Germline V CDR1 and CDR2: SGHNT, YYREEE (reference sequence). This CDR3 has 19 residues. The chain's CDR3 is CASSLAQASGRGSYNEQFF. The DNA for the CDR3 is TGTGCCAGCAGCTTGGCCCAGGCTAGCGGGAGAGGATCCTACAATGAGCAGTTCTTC.